This T cell receptor (beta chain) was obtained from a study of CD4+ T cells in melanoma. Method: immunoSEQ multiplex PCR; TCRdb's copy keeps in-frame clones and lacks some. This sample carries some 6,600 clones, 69% of them seen once, and the ten largest clones take over 25%. Per the germline V gene, CDR1 is MNHEY and CDR2 is SVGAGI. This CDR3 has 14 residues. This chain joins TRBV6-5 and TRBJ1-3, with a tentative D call TRBD1 (5 bases). The sequenced sample consisted of cells from a culture (not recorded whether cultured in vitro). The source is a human donor with melanoma. CDR3 DNA sequence: TGTGCTTCCCGTGAGGGGAACTCTGGAAACACCATATATTTT. Translated: CASREGNSGNTIYF.